The present TCR beta chain was sequenced within a study of blood T cell repertoires in COVID-19. Study-level information: T cells, B-cell-depleted T cells, or PBMCs provided the cDNA or gDNA that served as material.

The protocol was immunoSEQ multiplex PCR, while the TCRdb copy is restricted to in-frame clones and leaves out a portion. The table includes approximately 100,000 clones, about 89% detected once. A single count supports this clone. Sequenced material: peripheral blood. This clonotype originated in a human donor in a cohort sampled during active COVID-19.

The CDR3 sequence: CASSSPGTGRYNEQFF. For the CDR3, the DNA is TGTGCCAGCAGTTCTCCCGGGACAGGGAGGTACAATGAGCAGTTCTTC. This chain connects TRBV6-6 to TRBJ2-1; 9 nucleotides align to TRBD1. This CDR3 region has 16 residues. Germline CDR1 reads MNHNY; CDR2 reads SVGAGI (reference sequence). With 4 bases clipped from V and 4 bases from J, the junction kept 8 bases outside the gene matches.